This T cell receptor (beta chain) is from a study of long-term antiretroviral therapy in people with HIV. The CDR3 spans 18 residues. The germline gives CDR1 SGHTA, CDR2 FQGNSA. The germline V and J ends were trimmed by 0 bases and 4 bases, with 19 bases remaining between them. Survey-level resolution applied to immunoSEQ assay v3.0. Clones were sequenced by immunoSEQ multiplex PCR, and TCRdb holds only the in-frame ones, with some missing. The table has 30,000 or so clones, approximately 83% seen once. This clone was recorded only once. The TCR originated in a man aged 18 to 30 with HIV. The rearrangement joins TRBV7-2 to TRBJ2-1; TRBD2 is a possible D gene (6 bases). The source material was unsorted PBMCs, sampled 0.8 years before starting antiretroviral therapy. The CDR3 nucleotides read TGTGCCAGCAGCTTAGCGCTTACGGGAGTCGATACGTACAATGAGCAGTTCTTC. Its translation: CASSLALTGVDTYNEQFF.